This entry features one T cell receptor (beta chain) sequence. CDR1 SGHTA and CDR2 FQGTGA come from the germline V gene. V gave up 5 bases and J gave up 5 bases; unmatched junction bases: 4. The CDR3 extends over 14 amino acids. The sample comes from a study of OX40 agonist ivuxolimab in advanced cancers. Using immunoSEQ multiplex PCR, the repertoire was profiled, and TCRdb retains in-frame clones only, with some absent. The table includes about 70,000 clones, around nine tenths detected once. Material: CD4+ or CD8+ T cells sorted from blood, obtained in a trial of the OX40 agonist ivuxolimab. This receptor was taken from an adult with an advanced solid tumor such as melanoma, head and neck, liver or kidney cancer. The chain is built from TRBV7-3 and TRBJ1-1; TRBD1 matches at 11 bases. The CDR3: CASSPGTGGTEAFF. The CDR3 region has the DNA TGTGCCAGCAGCCCCGGGACAGGGGGGACTGAAGCTTTCTTT.